These 13 T cell receptor beta chains came from one sample sequenced in a study of blood T cell repertoires in COVID-19. The method was immunoSEQ multiplex PCR; TCRdb's version includes in-frame clones alone and lacks a portion of them. In the table there are around 700,000 clones, over 80% of which are singletons. What was sequenced was peripheral blood. The receptors shown here come from a woman aged 18-29 years with acute or convalescent COVID-19.

The rearrangement uses TRBV6-5 and TRBJ1-2, with D unresolved. Germline values: CDR1 MNHEY, CDR2 SVGAGI. The V end was cut by 2 bases, the J end by 6 bases, with 13 bases between. This CDR3 is built from 14 residues. The CDR3 is CASSYGLGYNGYTF. CDR3 in DNA: TGTGCCAGCAGTTACGGCCTCGGGTATAATGGCTACACCTTC.

The chain combines TRBV6-2 or TRBV6-3 with TRBJ1-1, with 8 positions matching TRBD1. The CDR3 runs to 18 residues. After removal of 4 bases from V and 1 base from J, the junction contained 14 bases not matched to a gene. Germline V gene data show CDR1 as MNHEY and CDR2 as SVGEGT. The CDR3 bases are TGTGCCAGCAGTTCGGACAGGGAGACCCTGGACTCGAACACTGAAGCTTTCTTT. This sequence encodes CASSSDRETLDSNTEAFF.

The rearrangement uses TRBV6-2 or TRBV6-3 and TRBJ1-4, with 11 bases that match TRBD1. The CDR3 is 16 amino acids. CDR1 MNHEY and CDR2 SVGEGT come from the germline V gene. Losses at the gene ends were 4 bases for V and 5 bases for J; bases not matched to a gene: 6. The CDR3 DNA reads as TGTGCCAGCAGTTCGATCGGGACAGGGGGAAATGAAAAACTGTTTTTT. This codes for CASSSIGTGGNEKLFF.

This clone was recorded only once. The V and J genes are TRBV27 and TRBJ2-7, with D possibly being TRBD1 (5 bases). V lost 2 bases, J lost 6 bases, and 17 bases lay in between. CDR3 length: 15 amino acids. CDR1 and CDR2 (germline): MNHEY, SMNVEV (reference sequence). CDR3 bases: TGTGCCAGCAGTTTAGAGTTAGGGGCTCCGCGCGAGCAGTACTTC. Translating it yields CASSLELGAPREQYF.

This chain connects TRBV30 to TRBJ2-5, with 8 bases matching TRBD1. CDR3 length: 16 amino acids. Looked up from germline, CDR1 is GTSNPN and CDR2 is SVGIG (reference sequence). The V segment lost 0 bases and the J segment 3 bases; nucleotides outside the gene matches: 9. The CDR3 DNA follows: TGTGCCTGGAGTGTAGTTCCTGGACAGGGTAAAGAGACCCAGTACTTC. Amino acids: CAWSVVPGQGKETQYF.

The rearrangement joins TRBV5-6 to TRBJ1-4, with 9 bases identical to TRBD1. Germline V gives CDR1 SGHDT, CDR2 YYEEEE. The CDR3 is 15 amino acids. V was pared by 3 bases and J by 10 bases, with 10 bases of the junction left unmatched. CDR3 amino acids: CASSSRDREYGKLFF. CDR3 DNA sequence: TGTGCCAGCAGCTCAAGGGACAGGGAGTACGGAAAACTGTTTTTT.

The chain recombines TRBV5-4 with TRBJ1-1, with TRBD1 matching over 10 bases. The CDR3 loop spans 16 amino acids. The germline gives CDR1 SGHNT, CDR2 YYREEE (reference sequence). V gave up 0 bases and J gave up 4 bases; unmatched junction bases: 6. The CDR3 DNA is TGTGCCAGCAGCTTGGGGGACAGGGGTGGGAGCACTGAAGCTTTCTTT. It translates to CASSLGDRGGSTEAFF.

The genes are TRBV28 and TRBJ2-7; D possibly corresponds to TRBD2 (6 bases). CDR3 length: 13 residues. The V end lost 2 bases, the J end lost 7 bases, and 12 bases lay between the germline ends. CDR1 MDHEN and CDR2 SYDVKM come from the germline V gene. CDR3 in DNA: TGTGCCAGCAGTTTAAACACAGGAGGGGAGCAGTACTTC. This translates into CASSLNTGGEQYF.

The chain has TRBV5-1 and TRBJ1-3, with TRBD1 as a possible D gene (6 bases). The CDR3 has 15 amino acids. V gave up 4 bases and J gave up 1 base, with 12 bases separating them. Per the germline V gene, CDR1 is SGHRS and CDR2 is YFSETQ. The CDR3 DNA sequence: TGCGCCAGCAGCGTACAGGGTCTATCTGGAAACACCATATATTTT. This codes for CASSVQGLSGNTIYF.

The chain uses TRBV3-1 (or the pseudogene TRBV3-2) and TRBJ2-7; D unclear. The CDR3 extends over 12 amino acids. V was shortened by 0 bases and J by 9 bases, with 9 bases between the two germline ends. Germline V gene lookup returns CDR1 LGHDT and CDR2 YNNKEL (reference sequence). The CDR3: CASSQETGWQYF. The CDR3, as DNA: TGTGCCAGCAGCCAAGAGACGGGTTGGCAGTACTTC.

The CDR3 nucleotides are TGTGCCAGCTCCAGGGGATGGATGAACACTGAAGCTTTCTTT. This encodes CASSRGWMNTEAFF. This rearrangement joins TRBV25-1 to TRBJ1-1; possibly TRBD1 for D (6 bases). The CDR3 is 14 amino acids. Germline values: CDR1 MGHDK, CDR2 SYGVNS. Trimming shortened V by 8 bases and J by 0 bases, and 13 bases separated the two germline ends. Complete variable domain (other parts from reference TRBV25-1 and TRBJ1-1): EADIYQTPRYLVIGTGKKITLECSQTMGHDKMYWYQQDPGMELHLIHYSYGVNSTEKGDLSSESTVSRIRTEHFPLTLESARPSHTSQYLCASSRGWMNTEAFFGQGTRLTVV.

This clone was seen more than once but under ten times. The rearrangement uses TRBV5-6 and TRBJ1-2; D remains unclear. This CDR3 contains 12 residues. Germline values: CDR1 SGHDT, CDR2 YYEEEE. V lost 0 bases to trimming and J lost 8 bases, with 8 bases between them. CDR3 nucleotides: TGTGCCAGCAGCTTGGCTTCAGGCGGCTACACCTTC. Encoded protein: CASSLASGGYTF.

The chain has TRBV5-8 and TRBJ2-2; the D gene is possibly TRBD1 (6 bases). The CDR3 loop spans 15 amino acids. The germline CDR1 and CDR2 sequences are SGHTS and YDEGEE. The V end lost 5 bases, the J end lost 3 bases, and 14 bases lay between the germline ends. CDR3 coding DNA: TGTGCCAGCAGGCGCCGGGACACATACACCGGGGAGCTGTTTTTT. Its translation is CASRRRDTYTGELFF.